This entry lists 9 T cell receptor beta chains sequenced from one sample in a study of T cells after yellow fever vaccination. TCRdb called the 5' RACE reads again in MiXCR, with one record for every CDR3 protein. The sample contains about 22,000 distinct CDR3 sequences, 5.2% of which appear only once. The specimen was PBMCs, either bulk or a sorted T-cell subset (CD4+, CD8+, memory, or dextramer-sorted; not recorded which), collected approximately 47 days after the first yellow fever vaccination. These receptors came from a man aged 18 to 29 who received the YFV17D yellow fever vaccine.

This clonotype was detected ten times or more. The chain couples TRBV4-3 to TRBJ2-7; TRBD2 is a possible D gene (6 bases). CDR1 LGHNA and CDR2 YSLEER come from the germline V gene. Trimming cost V 4 bases and J 2 bases, with 15 bases left between them. The CDR3 runs to 15 residues. DNA for the CDR3: TGCGCCAGCAGCCCCGATGCAGGGAGGACCTACGAGCAGTACTTC. Its translation is CASSPDAGRTYEQYF.

This clonotype occurred many times. V is TRBV12-3 or TRBV12-4 and J is TRBJ2-1; D not resolved. Trimming removed 3 bases at V and 2 bases at J, with 8 bases between. The CDR3 length is 14 residues. The CDR3 DNA is TGTGCCAGCAGTTTTAGGGTAACCTACAATGAGCAGTTCTTC. Translation: CASSFRVTYNEQFF.

The sample holds many counts of this clonotype. The chain uses TRBV3-1 and TRBJ1-6, with no clear D. This CDR3 is built from 18 residues. In germline, CDR1 is LGHDT, CDR2 YNNKEL (reference sequence). V was trimmed by 1 base and J by 0 bases, leaving 13 bases between them. The CDR3: CASSQGRKGSSYNSPLHF. In DNA form, the CDR3 reads TGTGCCAGCAGCCAAGGGAGAAAGGGAAGCTCCTATAATTCACCCCTCCACTTT.

This clonotype was picked up many times. The rearrangement joins TRBV6-5 to TRBJ1-5; possible D gene TRBD1, 6 bases. V gave up 0 bases and J gave up 6 bases, with 12 bases separating them. The CDR3 is 15 residues long. Germline V gene sequence: CDR1 MNHEY, CDR2 SVGAGI. The CDR3 sequence: CASSYSMGGSQPQHF. DNA for the CDR3: TGTGCCAGCAGTTACTCGATGGGGGGCAGTCAGCCCCAGCATTTT.

This clonotype appeared many times. The CDR3 DNA reads as TGCGCCAGCAGCCAAGATTTCGGTTCAGATACGCAGTATTTT. Protein sequence: CASSQDFGSDTQYF. The gene calls are TRBV4-3 and TRBJ2-3, with no clear D. The CDR3 runs to 14 residues. Germline assignment: CDR1 LGHNA and CDR2 YSLEER. Trimming removed 0 bases at V and 4 bases at J, with 8 bases between.

This clonotype was detected many times. The rearrangement uses TRBV5-1 and TRBJ2-5, with TRBD2 identical over 12 bases. V dropped 0 bases and J dropped 1; count of bases not matched to a gene: 4. Germline V gene sequence: CDR1 SGHRS, CDR2 YFSETQ. The CDR3 length is 17 residues. In DNA form, the CDR3 reads TGCGCCAGCAGCTTGGGCCAACTAGCGGGGGGCCAAGAGACCCAGTACTTC. Residues: CASSLGQLAGGQETQYF.

This clonotype was detected ten times or more. This chain's CDR3 is CASSSTGVSTDTQYF. The CDR3 DNA follows: TGTGCCAGCAGTTCGACAGGGGTTAGCACAGATACGCAGTATTTT. This chain uses TRBV12-3 or TRBV12-4 with TRBJ2-3, with 8 bases matching TRBD1. This CDR3 is built from 15 residues. J was trimmed by 0 bases and V by 4 bases; bases with no gene match: 3.

This clonotype was observed many times. The chain is built from TRBV4-3 and TRBJ1-5, with D uncertain. The CDR3 covers 13 residues. Germline V gives CDR1 LGHNA, CDR2 YSLEER. Trimming removed 1 base at V and 5 bases at J, with 6 bases between. CDR3 sequence (DNA): TGCGCCAGCAGCCAAGGGGAGGATCAGCCCCAGCATTTT. Translated, it gives CASSQGEDQPQHF.

This clonotype was observed at least ten times. The rearrangement joins TRBV15 to TRBJ2-5; the D is unclear. The CDR3 has 16 residues. Germline CDR1 LNHNV, CDR2 YYDKDF (reference sequence). V was trimmed by 0 bases and J by 5 bases, leaving 16 bases between them. DNA of the CDR3: TGTGCCACCAGCAGAGATCGCCTTTCCCTGGGGGAGACCCAGTACTTC. Encoded protein: CATSRDRLSLGETQYF.